This TCR beta chain stems from a study of shared clonotypes between healthy human individuals. Trimming cost V 0 bases and J 6 bases; bases outside gene matches: 9. CDR1 and CDR2 from the germline V gene are SGHRS and YFSETQ. The length of the CDR3 is 15 residues. At a deep level, the assay was run. Method: immunoSEQ multiplex PCR; TCRdb's copy keeps in-frame clones and lacks some. The sample holds about 1 million clones, about 80% seen once. This clone was counted many times. The antigen is undetermined. Donation came from healthy HIV-negative adults that had no recent acute infections or vaccinations. Regarding the study as a whole: It was observed that roughly 4.8% of naive CD4 clonotypes were shared across a few donors. Naive subsets generally exceeded memory subsets in estimated richness.

Sequenced input: memory CD4+ T cells sorted from blood. Subset specified: CD45RA-negative fraction. J is TRBJ2-7 and V is TRBV5-1, with 7 bases aligning to TRBD1. The receptor was isolated from a man aged 18 to 30 in good health. The DNA for the CDR3 is TGCGCCAGCAGCTTGGGAGACAGGGCTGGTGGCGAGCAGTACTTC. Amino acids: CASSLGDRAGGEQYF.